Included here is one T cell receptor beta chain sequence, with context. The CDR3 has 13 residues. From germline, CDR1 is MGHDK and CDR2 SYGVNS. Trimming cost V 2 bases and J 7 bases, with 11 bases left between them. Profiled with immunoSEQ multiplex PCR; TCRdb holds only in-frame clones, not every one. The sample lists approximately 80,000 clones, 82% occurring once. The entry originates in a study of PD-L1 blockade in urothelial cancer. Study at large: Blood was evaluated 3 weeks (second dose) and 6 weeks after therapy began.

The source was PBMCs, collected around atezolizumab (anti-PD-L1) treatment. This sequence was found in a man between 65 and 85 years old with urothelial cancer. The genes are TRBV25-1 and TRBJ1-1; TRBD1 might be the D (6 bases). The CDR3 bases are TGTGCCAGCAGTGAAAACTTACAGGGTGAAGCTTTCTTT. Its translation: CASSENLQGEAFF.